Listed below are T cell receptor beta chains from one sample, sequenced in a study of OX40 agonist ivuxolimab in advanced cancers. TCRdb keeps only in-frame clones here, not all; method: immunoSEQ multiplex PCR. The sample shows around 26,000 clones, about four fifths of them seen only once. The sequences come from CD4+ or CD8+ T cells sorted from blood, collected in a trial of the OX40 agonist ivuxolimab. These receptor sequences come from an adult with an advanced solid tumor such as melanoma, head and neck, liver or kidney cancer. The CDR3 runs from the conserved cysteine through the conserved F or W. Fields, in order: D gene, clone size, V gene, J gene, CDR3 protein, CDR3 DNA. D genes are given only for firm matches. The size entry is marked missing in some rows and otherwise reads once, few, many or a size class.

.	.	TRBV7-3	TRBJ2-6	CASSLDLVGSGANVLTF	TGTGCCAGCAGCTTAGACCTAGTGGGCTCTGGGGCCAACGTCCTGACTTTC
.	.	TRBV7-8	TRBJ1-2	CASSRLGGTYYGYTF	TGTGCCAGCAGCCGCCTCGGCGGAACCTACTATGGCTACACCTTC
.	.	TRBV7-9	TRBJ2-4	CASSLGGLLAKNIQYF	TGTGCCAGCAGCTTAGGTGGATTACTAGCCAAAAACATTCAGTACTTC
.	.	TRBV2	TRBJ2-1	CASSPQGLHDSEQFF	TGTGCCAGCAGTCCCCAGGGGCTTCACGACAGTGAGCAGTTCTTC
TRBD1	.	TRBV5-4	TRBJ2-7	CASSADRGGEQYF	TGTGCCAGCAGCGCTGACAGGGGGGGCGAGCAGTACTTC
.	.	TRBV27	TRBJ2-7	CASSSTNLYEQYF	TGTGCCAGCAGTTCAACTAACCTCTACGAGCAGTACTTC
.	.	TRBV10-3	TRBJ1-2	CAITEAANYGYTF	TGTGCCATCACTGAAGCCGCTAACTATGGCTACACCTTC
.	few	TRBV4-3	TRBJ1-2	CASSQDLRGDYGYTF	TGCGCCAGCAGCCAAGATCTTAGGGGAGACTATGGCTACACCTTC
.	.	TRBV20-1	TRBJ1-2	CSAYPMSYTF	TGCAGTGCTTACCCCATGTCCTACACCTTC
.	few	TRBV9	TRBJ2-3	CASSVVDTYTDTQYF	TGTGCCAGCAGCGTAGTGGATACTTACACAGATACGCAGTATTTT
.	many	TRBV15	TRBJ2-7	CATSSGGEQYF	TGTGCCACCAGCAGCGGGGGTGAGCAGTACTTC
.	.	TRBV14	TRBJ2-7	CASSYGSAYEQYF	TGTGCCAGCAGTTACGGGAGCGCCTACGAGCAGTACTTC
.	.	TRBV6-5	TRBJ1-3	CASSYGEGNTIYF	TGTGCCAGCAGTTACGGTGAGGGGAACACCATATATTTT
TRBD1	.	TRBV5-3	TRBJ1-5	CASSHNRGGDQPQHF	TGTGCCAGCAGCCATAACAGGGGAGGGGATCAGCCCCAGCATTTT
.	.	TRBV7-6	TRBJ1-1	CASSYTGKEAFF	TGTGCCAGCAGCTATACAGGGAAGGAAGCTTTCTTT
.	.	TRBV14	TRBJ2-1	CASSQVGSYNEQFF	TGTGCCAGCAGCCAAGTGGGGTCCTACAATGAGCAGTTCTTC
.	.	TRBV5-6	TRBJ2-1	CASSLGVAEQFF	TGTGCCAGCAGCCTAGGGGTAGCAGAGCAGTTCTTC
.	.	TRBV15	TRBJ2-7	CATSKVSGKKEQYF	TGTGCCACCAGCAAAGTTTCCGGGAAGAAGGAGCAGTACTTC
TRBD2	.	TRBV28	TRBJ2-3	CASSPRTSGRTDTQYF	TGTGCCAGCAGTCCCCGGACTAGCGGGAGGACAGATACGCAGTATTTT
.	once	TRBV10-2	TRBJ2-2	CASGSGELFF	TGCGCAAGCGGTTCCGGGGAGCTGTTTTTT
.	once	TRBV6-6	TRBJ1-5	CASSYVRALNQPQHF	TGTGCCAGCAGTTACGTCAGGGCCCTCAATCAGCCCCAGCATTTT
.	.	TRBV13	TRBJ2-7	CASSLRIAYEQYF	TGTGCCAGCAGCTTAAGAATAGCCTACGAGCAGTACTTC
.	.	TRBV5-4	TRBJ2-7	CASSMGLTEQYF	TGTGCCAGCAGCATGGGACTTACCGAGCAGTACTTC
.	.	TRBV6-5	TRBJ2-7	CASSYSGPGMEQYF	TGTGCCAGCAGTTACTCAGGCCCCGGGATGGAGCAGTACTTC
.	.	TRBV5-6	TRBJ2-7	CASTTPRVALFSEQYF	TGTGCCAGCACCACGCCCAGGGTGGCCCTTTTTAGCGAGCAGTACTTC
.	.	TRBV7-6	TRBJ1-6	CASSLAGYREGISPLHF	TGTGCCAGCAGCTTAGCGGGTTACAGGGAGGGAATTTCACCCCTCCACTTT
.	.	TRBV6-6	TRBJ2-7	CASSYLRGHEQYF	TGTGCCAGCAGTTACCTGAGAGGACACGAGCAGTACTTC
TRBD1	.	TRBV27	TRBJ1-1	CASSLLGTGVLEAFF	TGTGCCAGCAGTTTATTGGGGACAGGGGTCCTTGAAGCTTTCTTT
.	once	TRBV11-2	TRBJ2-7	CASTESDPYEQYF	TGTGCCAGCACCGAATCGGACCCCTACGAGCAGTACTTC
.	.	TRBV7-2	TRBJ2-5	CASSFLTGSRETQYF	TGTGCCAGCAGCTTTTTGACCGGGTCTCGGGAGACCCAGTACTTC
.	.	TRBV6-5	TRBJ2-7	CASSVGTAYEQYF	TGTGCCAGCAGTGTCGGGACGGCCTACGAGCAGTACTTC
.	.	TRBV6-4	TRBJ2-1	CASSDQQGGSYNEQFF	TGTGCCAGCAGTGACCAACAGGGTGGATCCTACAATGAGCAGTTCTTC
.	once	TRBV27	TRBJ2-7	CASTSTVSYEQYF	TGTGCCAGCACCTCGACAGTCTCCTACGAGCAGTACTTC
TRBD2	.	TRBV7-9	TRBJ2-5	CASSSGLAQETQYF	TGTGCCAGCAGTTCAGGACTAGCGCAAGAGACCCAGTACTTC
.	.	TRBV2	TRBJ2-2	CASSSSGLGELFF	TGTGCCAGCTCCTCTTCGGGGCTAGGGGAGCTGTTTTTT